A single sample gave rise to the 21 T cell receptor beta chains below, sequenced in a study of T cells in Graves' hyperthyroidism and ophthalmopathy (dated by TCRdb to the late 2010s). The receptor library was made with multiplex PCR. Sequencing used an Illumina HiSeq 2000. TCR beta CDR3 regions were amplified from RNA transcripts. For the first round of RT-PCR on the TCR CDR3, the HTBI primer set was used together with the Qiagen OneStep RT-PCR kit. TCRdb reanalyzed the raw reads on its own, using fastp at Q25 for trimming and MiXCR for clone calling, and kept in-frame beta chains. Every CDR3 protein is listed once, alongside the most common genes and DNA of its rows. The sample table records a few hundred thousand distinct CDR3 sequences; 15% to 19% of these occur just once. Roughly 7.3% of the sample is in the top ten clones. The sequenced sample consisted of blood. Receptors originate from a woman aged 25-40 years with Graves' hyperthyroidism.

The CDR3 loop reads CASSQRQGNSPLHF. DNA of the CDR3: TGTGCCAGCAGTCAGAGACAGGGGAATTCACCCCTCCACTTT. The chain recombines TRBV4-2 with TRBJ1-6; 8 bases map to TRBD1. This CDR3 contains 14 residues. V lost 6 bases and J lost 7; bases outside the gene matches: 5. Germline assignment: CDR1 LGHNA and CDR2 YNFKEQ.

The rearrangement joins TRBV19 to TRBJ1-6; 7 bases line up with TRBD1. Trimming cost V 3 bases and J 10 bases; bases outside gene matches: 9. The CDR3 is made up of 15 amino acids. Germline lookup yields CDR1 LNHDA and CDR2 SQIVND (reference sequence). The CDR3 DNA follows: TGTGCCAGTAGTATGGACAGGTATCAGTGGTCACCCCTCCACTTT. This sequence encodes CASSMDRYQWSPLHF. The entire variable domain, with the rest obtained from reference TRBV19 and TRBJ1-6, is as follows: DGGITQSPKYLFRKEGQNVTLSCEQNLNHDAMYWYRQDPGQGLRLIYYSQIVNDFQKGDIAEGYSVSREKKESFPLTVTSAQKNPTAFYLCASSMDRYQWSPLHFGNGTRLTVT.

This clonotype showed up just a few times. This chain joins TRBV3-1 and TRBJ2-1; TRBD2 matches 9 bases. Germline V gene sequence: CDR1 LGHDT, CDR2 YNNKEL (reference sequence). V gave up 0 bases and J gave up 12 bases; unmatched junction bases: 12. The CDR3 totals 16 residues. This chain's CDR3 is CASSQDKIAGVGWQFF. The CDR3, as DNA: TGTGCCAGCAGCCAAGATAAGATAGCGGGAGTAGGTTGGCAGTTCTTC.

Many counts were recorded for this clonotype. The rearrangement uses TRBV3-1 and TRBJ2-5; 10 bases fit TRBD2. V shed 5 bases and J 2 bases; nucleotides not matched to a gene: 11. The CDR3 totals 17 residues. The V gene's germline CDR1 is LGHDT and CDR2 YNNKEL (reference sequence). CDR3 protein: CASSVNIAGGPQETQYF. CDR3 sequence (DNA): TGTGCCAGCAGCGTAAACATAGCGGGAGGCCCTCAAGAGACCCAGTACTTC.

This clonotype was observed many times. This chain links TRBV2 with TRBJ2-3, with TRBD2 matching 12 bases. Germline CDR1 and CDR2: SNHLY and FYNNEI. Trimming took 6 bases from V and 0 from J; bases not matched to a gene: 1. CDR3 length: 15 residues. The CDR3 region is CASRGLAGSTDTQYF. The CDR3 DNA follows: TGTGCCAGCAGGGGACTAGCGGGTAGCACAGATACGCAGTATTTT.

This clonotype came up many times. V is TRBV10-3 and J is TRBJ2-7, with 10 bases lining up with TRBD2. The junction had 9 bases not matched to a gene; V was cut back by 6 bases and J by 4 bases. Germline CDR1 is ENHRY and CDR2 is SYGVKD. The CDR3 runs 15 residues. The chain's CDR3 is CAIRQAGGPMYEQYF. DNA of the CDR3: TGTGCCATCAGACAAGCGGGAGGGCCTATGTACGAGCAGTACTTC.

In its sample, this clonotype was seen many times. This rearrangement joins TRBV7-3 to TRBJ2-7; 8 nucleotides match TRBD2. Germline lookup yields CDR1 SGHTA and CDR2 FQGTGA. J gave up 4 bases and V 4 bases, and 9 bases lay outside the gene matches. This CDR3 comprises 15 residues. CDR3 residues: CASSYRSGIEYEQYF. The DNA for the CDR3 is TGTGCCAGCAGCTACCGTAGCGGGATAGAGTACGAGCAGTACTTC.

Only a few counts were recorded for this clonotype. The rearrangement uses TRBV27 and TRBJ2-7, with 7 bases fitting TRBD2. J lost 6 bases, V lost 4 bases, and 6 bases had no gene match. CDR3 length: 13 amino acids. Germline CDR1 MNHEY, CDR2 SMNVEV (reference sequence). In DNA form, the CDR3 reads TGTGCCAGCAGTTACGGACTAGTTAGCGAGCAGTACTTC. Encoded protein: CASSYGLVSEQYF.

This clonotype came up a few times. The rearrangement links TRBV9 to TRBJ2-5, with 8 nucleotides matching TRBD2. The ends lost 3 bases at V and 1 base at J; junction bases unmatched: 2. This CDR3 spans 14 amino acids. Germline V gene data show CDR1 as SGDLS and CDR2 as YYNGEE. The CDR3 reads CASSAAGGQETQYF. CDR3 DNA sequence: TGTGCCAGCAGCGCGGCGGGAGGCCAAGAGACCCAGTACTTC. Supplemented by reference TRBV9 and TRBJ2-5, the full variable domain reads DSGVTQTPKHLITATGQRVTLRCSPRSGDLSVYWYQQSLDQGLQFLIQYYNGEERAKGNILERFSAQQFPDLHSELNLSSLELGDSALYFCASSAAGGQETQYFGPGTRLLVL.

Points on this clonotype: A read error is possible here, since a much larger clone lies one base away. This is likely a read error, given that the CDR3 carries no conserved phenylalanine or tryptophan at its end. The CDR3 sequence is CSARDPLAGVYNEQFL. The CDR3 region has the DNA TGCAGTGCTAGAGATCCTTTAGCGGGAGTATACAATGAGCAGTTCCTC. V and J are TRBV20-1 and TRBJ2-1; 9 nucleotides agree with TRBD2. This CDR3 is 16 amino acids long. The V and J ends lost 0 bases and 4 bases, in that order; junction bases with no gene match: 7. Germline V CDR1 and CDR2: DFQATT, SNEGSKA (reference sequence).

A word on this clonotype: A much larger clone differs from this one at a single base, so this may be a read error. Because it lacks the conserved phenylalanine or tryptophan at the end, this CDR3 is likely a read error. The V gene is TRBV24-1, the J gene TRBJ2-1, with D tentatively TRBD1 (6 bases). Germline CDR1 KGHDR, CDR2 SFDVKD. With 2 bases removed from V and 1 base from J, the gap between germline ends came to 8 bases. CDR3 length: 15 residues. Here the CDR3 DNA reads TGTGCCACCAGTGATTCCCAGGGGTCCTACAATGAGCAGTTCCTC. Its translation: CATSDSQGSYNEQFL.

The V call is TRBV7-9, the J call TRBJ2-4; 9 bases are shared with TRBD2. Germline CDR1 and CDR2: SEHNR and FQNEAQ (reference sequence). Trimming at V came to 1 base and at J to 0 bases, leaving 4 bases not matched to a gene. The CDR3 is made up of 17 amino acids. The CDR3 reads CASSLDSSGIAKNIQYF. CDR3 in DNA: TGTGCCAGCAGCTTAGATTCTAGCGGGATAGCCAAAAACATTCAGTACTTC.

The chain links TRBV9 to TRBJ2-2; 7 positions agree with TRBD2. The V gene's germline CDR1 is SGDLS and CDR2 YYNGEE. V was clipped by 0 bases and J by 6 bases; unmatched bases: 8. The CDR3 loop spans 16 amino acids. CDR3 in DNA: TGTGCCAGCAGCGTAGAGGCGGGAGCTTTTTCCGGGGAGCTGTTTTTT. Its protein is CASSVEAGAFSGELFF.

This clonotype was recorded a few times. The rearrangement uses TRBV10-2 and TRBJ1-1; D unclear. Germline-derived CDR1 and CDR2 are WSHSY and SAAADI. Between the trimmed V and J ends, which lost 4 bases and 0 bases, there was a span of 3 bases. The CDR3 consists of 12 residues. This CDR3 is CASSAVNTEAFF. CDR3 nucleotide sequence: TGCGCCAGCAGTGCGGTGAACACTGAAGCTTTCTTT.

This rearrangement joins TRBV20-1 to TRBJ2-3, with 8 bases identical to TRBD2. This CDR3 spans 16 amino acids. Germline V gene data show CDR1 as DFQATT and CDR2 as SNEGSKA (reference sequence). The V segment lost 0 bases and the J segment 3 bases; nucleotides outside the gene matches: 8. CDR3 DNA: TGCAGTGCTAGAGATTCGGGTGCGGGAGGTACAGATACGCAGTATTTT. Protein product: CSARDSGAGGTDTQYF.

This clonotype occurred a few times. The chain carries TRBV19 and TRBJ1-3, with D unclear. CDR1 LNHDA and CDR2 SQIVND come from the germline V gene (reference sequence). The CDR3 runs to 15 residues. V lost 4 bases to trimming and J lost 0 bases, with 10 bases between them. CDR3 sequence: CASSTLLDSGNTIYF. CDR3 nucleotide sequence: TGTGCCAGTAGTACCCTACTCGACTCTGGAAACACCATATATTTT. The variable domain in full, with the rest retrieved from reference TRBV19 and TRBJ1-3, is DGGITQSPKYLFRKEGQNVTLSCEQNLNHDAMYWYRQDPGQGLRLIYYSQIVNDFQKGDIAEGYSVSREKKESFPLTVTSAQKNPTAFYLCASSTLLDSGNTIYFGEGSWLTVV.

The chain is built from TRBV5-6 and TRBJ2-1; 8 bases are shared with TRBD2. CDR1 is SGHDT, CDR2 YYEEEE, per germline. V shed 6 bases and J 5 bases; nucleotides not matched to a gene: 10. The CDR3 is 15 amino acids. The CDR3 protein is CASTPLVLADNEQFF. In DNA, the CDR3 is TGTGCCAGCACTCCACTAGTACTAGCGGACAATGAGCAGTTCTTC.

This clonotype was counted many times. The chain recombines TRBV5-1 with TRBJ2-4; 10 bases fit TRBD1. The CDR3 spans 13 residues. CDR1 and CDR2 (germline): SGHRS, YFSETQ. V lost 3 bases, J lost 9 bases, and 3 bases stayed unmatched. CDR3 in amino acids: CASSSDRGGIQYF. DNA of the CDR3: TGCGCCAGCAGCTCGGACAGGGGGGGCATTCAGTACTTC.

In this sample, this clonotype turned up a few times. This chain uses TRBV11-2 with TRBJ2-7; D gene unclear. V was clipped by 1 base and J by 0 bases, with 7 bases between them. The CDR3 has 14 amino acids. Germline CDR1 and CDR2: SGHAT and FQNNGV. The CDR3, as DNA: TGTGCCAGCAGCTTAGTGGCCAACTCCTACGAGCAGTACTTC. Translation gives CASSLVANSYEQYF. Combining the CDR3 with reference TRBV11-2 and TRBJ2-7 gives the whole variable domain EAGVAQSPRYKIIEKRQSVAFWCNPISGHATLYWYQQILGQGPKLLIQFQNNGVVDDSQLPKDRFSAERLKGVDSTLKIQPAKLEDSAVYLCASSLVANSYEQYFGPGTRLTVT.

This clonotype was counted many times. This rearrangement joins TRBV3-1 to TRBJ2-7, with D unclear. V gave up 2 bases and J gave up 1 base, with 18 bases separating them. Germline V CDR1 and CDR2: LGHDT, YNNKEL (reference sequence). The CDR3 length is 17 residues. The CDR3 loop reads CASSQYPLFQSSYEQYF. In DNA, the CDR3 is TGTGCCAGCAGCCAATACCCCCTCTTTCAATCATCCTACGAGCAGTACTTC.

The V call is TRBV4-1, the J call TRBJ2-1; D gene uncertain. V lost 0 bases and J 8 bases, leaving 5 bases between the germline ends. CDR3 length equals 12 residues. Looked up from germline, CDR1 is MGHRA and CDR2 is YSYEKL. This CDR3 reads CASSQERYEQFF. DNA of the CDR3: TGCGCCAGCAGCCAAGAACGCTATGAGCAGTTCTTC.